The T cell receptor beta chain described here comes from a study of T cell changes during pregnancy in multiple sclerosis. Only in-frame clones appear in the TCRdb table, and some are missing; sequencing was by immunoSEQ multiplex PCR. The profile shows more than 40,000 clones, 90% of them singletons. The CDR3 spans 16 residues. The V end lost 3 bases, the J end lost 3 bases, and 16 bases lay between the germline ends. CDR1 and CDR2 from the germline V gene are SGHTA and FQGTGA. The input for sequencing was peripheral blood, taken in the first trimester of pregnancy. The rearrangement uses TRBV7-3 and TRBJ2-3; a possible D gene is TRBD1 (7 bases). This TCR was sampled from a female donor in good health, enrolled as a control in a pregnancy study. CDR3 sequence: CASSLDRSGGTDTQYF. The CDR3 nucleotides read TGTGCCAGCAGCTTGGATAGGTCAGGGGGGACAGATACGCAGTATTTT.